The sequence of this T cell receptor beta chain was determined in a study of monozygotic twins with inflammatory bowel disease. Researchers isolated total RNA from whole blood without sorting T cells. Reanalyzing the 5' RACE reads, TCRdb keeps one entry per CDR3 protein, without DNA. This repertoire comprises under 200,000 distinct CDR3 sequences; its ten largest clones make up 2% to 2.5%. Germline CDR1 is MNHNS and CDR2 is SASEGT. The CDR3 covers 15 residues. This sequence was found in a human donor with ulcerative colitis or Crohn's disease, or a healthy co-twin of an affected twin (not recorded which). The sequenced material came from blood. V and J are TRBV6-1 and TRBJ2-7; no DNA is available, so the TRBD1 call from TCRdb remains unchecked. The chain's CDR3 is CASSEQETGGYEQYF.